Following are 23 T cell receptor beta chains from one sample sequenced in a study of blood T cell repertoires in COVID-19. The protocol was immunoSEQ multiplex PCR, while the TCRdb copy is restricted to in-frame clones and leaves out a portion. This table has around 250,000 clones, approximately 88% appearing once. The sample was PBMCs or T cells enriched from blood (not recorded which). All receptors come from a woman between 40 and 50 years old who had been exposed to COVID-19.

The chain combines TRBV10-3 with TRBJ2-2, with TRBD2 matching over 16 bases. This CDR3 contains 18 residues. Germline assignment: CDR1 ENHRY and CDR2 SYGVKD. V was clipped by 5 bases and J by 6 bases; unmatched bases: 9. The CDR3 loop is CAISHSPGLAGGPGELFF. The CDR3, as DNA: TGTGCCATCAGTCATTCCCCGGGACTAGCGGGAGGGCCCGGGGAGCTGTTTTTT.

Notes on this clone: At one boundary the junction diverges from the germline segment, which might be a read error. The rearrangement links TRBV5-1 to TRBJ2-1; 11 positions match TRBD2. The V gene's germline CDR1 is SGHRS and CDR2 YFSETQ. The CDR3 is 15 residues long. CDR3 sequence (DNA): TGTGCCAGCAGCTTAGCGGGAGGGGAGTATAATGAGCAGTTCTTC. Its translation: CASSLAGGEYNEQFF.

The chain has TRBV7-2 and TRBJ2-2; D is possibly TRBD1 (6 bases). V gave up 7 bases and J gave up 3 bases, with 18 bases separating them. The CDR3 length is 16 residues. The germline V gene has CDR1 SGHTA and CDR2 FQGNSA. The CDR3 DNA is TGTGCCAGCAACAAGTTCCGGGACATCTACACCGGGGAGCTGTTTTTT. Translating it yields CASNKFRDIYTGELFF. Combining the CDR3 with reference TRBV7-2 and TRBJ2-2 gives the whole variable domain GAGVSQSPSNKVTEKGKDVELRCDPISGHTALYWYRQSLGQGLEFLIYFQGNSAPDKSGLPSDRFSAERTGGSVSTLTIQRTQQEDSAVYLCASNKFRDIYTGELFFGEGSRLTVL.

The CDR3 sequence is CASSARDRDEKLFF. The DNA of the CDR3 is TGTGCCAGCAGCGCCCGGGACAGGGATGAAAAACTGTTTTTT. The gene calls are TRBV9 and TRBJ1-4; 9 bases fit TRBD1. With 3 bases clipped from V and 6 bases from J, the junction kept 3 bases outside the gene matches. This CDR3 has 14 amino acids. Germline CDR1 reads SGDLS; CDR2 reads YYNGEE.

The chain carries TRBV27 and TRBJ1-1; D is possibly TRBD1 (5 bases). Germline CDR1 and CDR2: MNHEY and SMNVEV (reference sequence). The V end lost 3 bases, the J end lost 8 bases, and 16 bases lay between the germline ends. This CDR3 contains 14 residues. DNA of the CDR3: TGTGCCAGCAGTTTCAGAGAAGCTTCAGGGGAAGCTTTCTTT. Its translation: CASSFREASGEAFF.

The chain couples TRBV7-2 to TRBJ1-1; possibly TRBD1 for D (5 bases). V gave up 5 bases and J gave up 4 bases, with 14 bases separating them. CDR3 length: 14 amino acids. The germline V gene has CDR1 SGHTA and CDR2 FQGNSA. CDR3 residues: CASSLGGAGTEAFF. CDR3 nucleotides: TGTGCCAGCAGCCTCGGCGGGGCCGGCACTGAAGCTTTCTTT.

This clone was counted once. The chain recombines TRBV4-1 with TRBJ1-2, with 8 bases matching TRBD1. The V segment lost 4 bases and the J segment 8 bases; nucleotides outside the gene matches: 6. Germline CDR1 and CDR2: MGHRA and YSYEKL. The CDR3 spans 13 residues. CDR3 protein: CASSPTGALGYTF. The CDR3 DNA follows: TGCGCCAGCAGCCCGACAGGGGCGTTAGGCTACACCTTC.

The gene calls are TRBV6-4 and TRBJ1-1; no firm D call. The CDR3 consists of 14 residues. Germline V gene data show CDR1 as MRHNA and CDR2 as SNTAGT. Between the trimmed V and J ends, which lost 3 bases and 1 base, there was a span of 9 bases. This chain's CDR3 is CASSDGTENTEAFF. For the CDR3, the DNA is TGTGCCAGCAGTGATGGAACAGAGAACACTGAAGCTTTCTTT.

This clone has a single count. The V gene is TRBV28, the J gene TRBJ1-2, with D possibly TRBD1 on 6 matching bases. Trimming pared 4 bases from V and 6 bases from J, leaving 27 bases between. The CDR3 is 18 amino acids. CDR1 and CDR2 from the germline V gene are MDHEN and SYDVKM. The CDR3: CASSSRGGRGIGTNGYTF. DNA for the CDR3: TGTGCCAGCAGTTCCCGGGGGGGGCGTGGGATCGGCACAAATGGCTACACCTTC.

For this clone: The same CDR3 can be traced to other DNA sequences in this sample. The chain uses TRBV3-1 (or the pseudogene TRBV3-2) and TRBJ2-7, with D hard to call. The V gene's germline CDR1 is LGHDT and CDR2 YNNKEL (reference sequence). Trimming stripped 1 base from V and 0 bases from J, with 7 bases between. The CDR3 is made up of 14 amino acids. CDR3 amino acids: CASSQGHSSYEQYF. The CDR3, as DNA: TGTGCCAGCAGCCAAGGACACAGCTCCTACGAGCAGTACTTC.

The V gene is TRBV11-2, the J gene TRBJ2-1; D is perhaps TRBD1 (6 bases). Trimming removed 5 bases at V and 6 bases at J, with 14 bases between. Germline V gene lookup returns CDR1 SGHAT and CDR2 FQNNGV. CDR3 length: 14 residues. The CDR3 DNA follows: TGTGCCAGCAGCCAGAACAGGGTGGGCAATGAGCAGTTCTTC. As protein: CASSQNRVGNEQFF.

The chain joins TRBV7-3 to TRBJ2-2, with D perhaps TRBD2 (7 bases). The CDR3 has 15 amino acids. V was pared by 6 bases and J by 6 bases, with 17 bases between. CDR1 is SGHTA, CDR2 FQGTGA, per germline. CDR3 in amino acids: CASRDGGGAAGELFF. In nucleotides, the CDR3 is TGTGCCAGCAGGGACGGCGGGGGCGCCGCCGGGGAGCTGTTTTTT.

The rearrangement joins TRBV28 to TRBJ2-2; TRBD2 matches at 7 bases. Germline V gene sequence: CDR1 MDHEN, CDR2 SYDVKM. V lost 10 bases, J lost 6 bases, and 17 bases stayed unmatched. The CDR3 length is 16 residues. The CDR3, as DNA: TGTGCCACTCTCCGCGGGACTACTTATTTGCCCGGGGAGCTGTTTTTT. This encodes CATLRGTTYLPGELFF.

The rearrangement joins TRBV3-1 (or the pseudogene TRBV3-2) to TRBJ2-7; 7 nucleotides align to TRBD2. This CDR3 is built from 13 residues. CDR1 and CDR2 (germline): LGHDT, YNNKEL (reference sequence). Germline trimming cut 1 base from V and 4 bases from J; bases unmatched to any gene: 1. The chain's CDR3 is CASSQVREYEQYV. The CDR3 coding sequence is TGTGCCAGCAGCCAAGTGCGGGAGTACGAGCAGTACGTC.

V usage is TRBV11-1 and J usage is TRBJ2-7, with a weak D call TRBD2 (6 bases). The germline V and J ends were trimmed by 4 bases and 2 bases, with 9 bases remaining between them. Germline CDR1 and CDR2: SGHAT and FQDESV (reference sequence). The CDR3 has 13 residues. The DNA for the CDR3 is TGTGCCAGCAGCTGGGACTTAACCTACGAGCAGTACGTC. Amino acids: CASSWDLTYEQYV.

V and J are TRBV12-3 or TRBV12-4 and TRBJ1-5, with D hard to call. The CDR3 length is 12 residues. V shed 3 bases and J shed 6 bases, with 6 bases lying between them. CDR3: CASSFQVQPQHF. The CDR3 DNA reads TGTGCCAGCAGTTTTCAGGTTCAGCCCCAGCATTTT.

This sequence joins TRBV27 and TRBJ1-5; possibly TRBD1 for D (6 bases). Germline CDR1 reads MNHEY; CDR2 reads SMNVEV (reference sequence). Trimming stripped 4 bases from V and 6 bases from J, with 16 bases between. CDR3 size: 15 residues. Here the CDR3 reads CASSSQGGAGQPQHF. The CDR3 DNA follows: TGTGCCAGCAGTTCACAGGGAGGGGCAGGTCAGCCCCAGCATTTT.

This CDR3 is CASSQESGRGPHLYGYTF. CDR3 in DNA: TGCGCCAGCAGCCAAGAATCGGGCAGGGGGCCCCATCTCTATGGCTACACCTTC. This chain links TRBV4-3 with TRBJ1-2; 8 nucleotides agree with TRBD1. Unmatched junction bases numbered 13, after V lost 0 bases and J lost 4 bases. The CDR3 covers 18 residues. Per germline, CDR1 LGHNA and CDR2 YSLEER.

This chain uses TRBV10-3 with TRBJ1-6; 7 bases are a match to TRBD1. Per germline, CDR1 ENHRY and CDR2 SYGVKD. Germline trimming cut 6 bases from V and 8 bases from J; bases unmatched to any gene: 4. This CDR3 spans 13 amino acids. DNA of the CDR3: TGTGCCATCAGGAGGGGGACAGATTCACCCCTCCACTTT. Translation gives CAIRRGTDSPLHF.

The chain links TRBV5-8 to TRBJ1-5, with 11 nucleotides matching TRBD1. Germline CDR1 reads SGHTS; CDR2 reads YDEGEE. Trimming removed 4 bases from V and 8 bases from J; junction bases left unmatched: 8. The CDR3 is 15 amino acids. This CDR3 reads CASSETGTGGKPQHF. DNA of the CDR3: TGTGCCAGCAGCGAAACCGGGACAGGGGGAAAGCCCCAGCATTTT.

This chain links TRBV6-2 or TRBV6-3 with TRBJ2-1; 8 positions match TRBD2. The junction had 16 bases not matched to a gene; V was cut back by 1 base and J by 5 bases. The germline V gene has CDR1 MNHEY and CDR2 SVGEGT. The CDR3 totals 19 residues. This chain's CDR3 is CASSYFGGPGLGNNNEQFF. In nucleotides, the CDR3 is TGTGCCAGCAGTTACTTCGGGGGACCGGGACTAGGCAACAACAATGAGCAGTTCTTC.

In this sample, this clone turned up once. V gene TRBV9 combines with J gene TRBJ1-5; D might be TRBD1 (5 bases). This CDR3 has 13 residues. Trimming took off 4 bases at V and 9 bases at J, with 14 bases between the two ends. Per germline, CDR1 SGDLS and CDR2 YYNGEE. CDR3 sequence reads: CASSSGGVRPQHF. CDR3 in DNA: TGTGCCAGCAGCTCAGGAGGGGTACGGCCCCAGCATTTT.

The genes are TRBV6-5 and TRBJ1-2; D uncertain. Germline V CDR1 and CDR2: MNHEY, SVGAGI. The CDR3 covers 14 residues. Between the trimmed V and J ends, which lost 0 bases and 8 bases, there was a span of 13 bases. The DNA for the CDR3 is TGTGCCAGCAGTTACTCCCTCTTGACAAACGGCTACACCTTC. Translating gives CASSYSLLTNGYTF.